This record covers a single TCR beta chain. This entry belongs to a study of blood T cell repertoires in COVID-19. V was clipped by 0 bases and J by 7 bases; unmatched bases: 3. The CDR3 extends over 16 amino acids. Germline V gene sequence: CDR1 LGHDT, CDR2 YNNKEL (reference sequence). Measured with immunoSEQ multiplex PCR; TCRdb has only the in-frame clones, and not every one. Of roughly 49,000 clones listed, 90% are singletons. Source material: peripheral blood. The clonotype originates from a woman of 80 years or more with acute or convalescent COVID-19. The chain combines TRBV3-1 (or the pseudogene TRBV3-2) with TRBJ2-2; TRBD2 matches 12 bases. The CDR3 DNA is TGTGCCAGCAGCCAAGATACTAGCGGGAGGCTCGGGGAGCTGTTTTTT. Translated, it gives CASSQDTSGRLGELFF.